The source of this T cell receptor beta chain is a study of T cell changes during pregnancy in multiple sclerosis. V trimming: 1 base; J trimming: 11 bases; junction bases outside the gene matches: 6. Looked up from germline, CDR1 is GTSNPN and CDR2 is SVGIG (reference sequence). This CDR3 is 13 amino acids long. Sequencing was performed with immunoSEQ multiplex PCR; in TCRdb, only in-frame clones are kept and a portion is missing. The data show about 59,000 clones, under 95% seen once. The TCR sequence derives from a female donor with multiple sclerosis, enrolled in a pregnancy study. The sample consisted of peripheral blood, taken in the second trimester of pregnancy. The chain combines TRBV30 with TRBJ1-4; 8 nucleotides align to TRBD1. The CDR3 DNA reads as TGTGCCTGGAGTGGACGACAGGGGTGGAAACTGTTTTTT. Protein sequence: CAWSGRQGWKLFF.